This T cell receptor (beta chain) was recovered during a study of regulatory T cells in long-lasting Graves disease. Trimming shortened V by 0 bases and J by 4 bases, and 10 bases separated the two germline ends. CDR3 size: 15 residues. Germline V gives CDR1 MNHEY, CDR2 SVGEGT. The time point is: newly diagnosed GD, antithyroid drugs for less than 3 months. From PBMCs, RNA was extracted and then used to make the TCR library. Collection of peripheral blood (about 10 milliliters) was done using EDTA tubes. Libraries of TCR beta came from iRepertoire HTBI primers plus Arm-PCR of CDR3 regions. MiXCR, applied by TCRdb to the multiplex PCR reads, yields one record per CDR3 protein. Of 450,000 to 600,000 distinct CDR3 sequences in the sample, roughly 12% were seen once. This clonotype was counted many times. The data also belong to a second study, concerning T cells in Graves' hyperthyroidism and ophthalmopathy.

The sample in question was peripheral blood mononuclear cells (PBMCs), obtained at new diagnosis, from a patient treated with antithyroid drugs. The TCR sequence derives from a man aged 25 to 40 with Graves disease. The V call is TRBV6-2 or TRBV6-3, the J call TRBJ2-1, with D uncertain. The DNA of the CDR3 is TGTGCCAGCAGTTACTCGGGGATGTCGTACAATGAGCAGTTCTTC. It is translated as CASSYSGMSYNEQFF.